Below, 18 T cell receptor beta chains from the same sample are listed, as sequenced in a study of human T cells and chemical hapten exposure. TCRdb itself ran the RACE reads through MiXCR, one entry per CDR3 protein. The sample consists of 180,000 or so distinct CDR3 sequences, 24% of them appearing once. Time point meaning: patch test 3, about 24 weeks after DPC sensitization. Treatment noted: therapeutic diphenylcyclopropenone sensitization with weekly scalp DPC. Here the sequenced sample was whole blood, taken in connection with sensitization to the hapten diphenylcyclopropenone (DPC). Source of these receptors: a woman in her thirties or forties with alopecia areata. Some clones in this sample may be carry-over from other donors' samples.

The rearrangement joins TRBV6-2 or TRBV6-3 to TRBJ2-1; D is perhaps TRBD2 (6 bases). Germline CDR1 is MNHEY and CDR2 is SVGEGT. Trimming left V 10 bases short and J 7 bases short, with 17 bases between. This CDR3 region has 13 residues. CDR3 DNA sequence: TGTGCCACAGAATTTAGCGGCCAGAATGAGCAGTTCTTC. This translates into CATEFSGQNEQFF.

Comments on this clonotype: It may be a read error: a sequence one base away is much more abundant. The CDR3 sequence is CAIRETGSGGTQYF. The CDR3 coding sequence is TGTGCCATCAGGGAGACAGGGAGCGGCGGGACCCAGTACTTC. The chain is built from TRBV10-3 and TRBJ2-5, with 7 bases lining up with TRBD1. The junction had 11 bases not matched to a gene; V was cut back by 6 bases and J by 7 bases. The CDR3 sequence is 14 residues long. Germline V gives CDR1 ENHRY, CDR2 SYGVKD.

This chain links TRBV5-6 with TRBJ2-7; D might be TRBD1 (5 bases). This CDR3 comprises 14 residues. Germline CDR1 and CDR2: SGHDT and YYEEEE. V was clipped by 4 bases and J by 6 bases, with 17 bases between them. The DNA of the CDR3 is TGTGCCAGCAGCCTGGGCAGGGTCGCGAGCGAGCAGTACTTC. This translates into CASSLGRVASEQYF.

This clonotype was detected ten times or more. The CDR3 reads CAISDRGDNSPLHF. CDR3 DNA sequence: TGTGCCATCAGTGACAGGGGGGATAATTCACCCCTCCACTTT. The V and J genes are TRBV10-3 and TRBJ1-6; TRBD1 aligns across 7 bases. Germline loops: CDR1 ENHRY, CDR2 SYGVKD. V was pared by 3 bases and J by 5 bases, with 1 base of the junction left unmatched. The CDR3 is made up of 14 amino acids.

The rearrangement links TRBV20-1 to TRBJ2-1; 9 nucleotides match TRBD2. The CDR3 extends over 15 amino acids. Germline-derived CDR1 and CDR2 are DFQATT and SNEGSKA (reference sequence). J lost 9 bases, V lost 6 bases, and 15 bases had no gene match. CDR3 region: CSAPKDPSGIIEQFF. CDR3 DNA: TGCAGTGCCCCGAAGGACCCTAGCGGGATCATTGAGCAGTTCTTC.

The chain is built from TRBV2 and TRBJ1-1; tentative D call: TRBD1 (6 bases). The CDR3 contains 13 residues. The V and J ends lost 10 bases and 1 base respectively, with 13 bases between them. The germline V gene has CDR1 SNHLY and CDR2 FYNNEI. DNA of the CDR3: TGTGCCACACAGGGAAACAGGAACACTGAAGCTTTCTTT. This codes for CATQGNRNTEAFF.

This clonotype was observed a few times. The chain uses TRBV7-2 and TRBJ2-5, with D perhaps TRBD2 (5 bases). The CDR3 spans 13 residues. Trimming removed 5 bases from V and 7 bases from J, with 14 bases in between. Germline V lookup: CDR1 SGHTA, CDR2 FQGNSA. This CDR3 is CASSQLGESTQYF. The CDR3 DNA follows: TGTGCCAGCAGCCAACTTGGGGAGTCGACCCAGTACTTC.

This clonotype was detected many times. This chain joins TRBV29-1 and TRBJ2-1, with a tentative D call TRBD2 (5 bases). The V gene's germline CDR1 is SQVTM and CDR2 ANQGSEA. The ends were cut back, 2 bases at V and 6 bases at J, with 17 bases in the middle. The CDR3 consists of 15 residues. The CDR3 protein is CSVETGYVLVNEQFF. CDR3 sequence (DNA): TGCAGCGTTGAAACGGGATACGTCCTGGTCAATGAGCAGTTCTTC.

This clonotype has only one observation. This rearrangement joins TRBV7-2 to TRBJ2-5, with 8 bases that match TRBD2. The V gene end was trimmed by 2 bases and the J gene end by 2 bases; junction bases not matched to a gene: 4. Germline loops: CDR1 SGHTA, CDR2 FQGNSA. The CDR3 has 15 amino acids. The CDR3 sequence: CASSLSGGRQETQYF. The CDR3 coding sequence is TGTGCCAGCAGCTTATCGGGCGGGAGGCAAGAGACCCAGTACTTC.

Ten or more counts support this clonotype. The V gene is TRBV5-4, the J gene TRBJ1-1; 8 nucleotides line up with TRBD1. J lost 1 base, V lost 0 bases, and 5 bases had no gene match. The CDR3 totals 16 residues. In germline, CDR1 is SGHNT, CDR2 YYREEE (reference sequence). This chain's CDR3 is CASSLGPGGENTEAFF. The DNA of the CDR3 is TGTGCCAGCAGCTTGGGGCCAGGGGGCGAGAACACTGAAGCTTTCTTT. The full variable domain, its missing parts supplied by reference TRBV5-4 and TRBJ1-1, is ETGVTQSPTHLIKTRGQQVTLRCSSQSGHNTVSWYQQALGQGPQFIFQYYREEENGRGNFPPRFSGLQFPNYSSELNVNALELDDSALYLCASSLGPGGENTEAFFGQGTRLTVV.

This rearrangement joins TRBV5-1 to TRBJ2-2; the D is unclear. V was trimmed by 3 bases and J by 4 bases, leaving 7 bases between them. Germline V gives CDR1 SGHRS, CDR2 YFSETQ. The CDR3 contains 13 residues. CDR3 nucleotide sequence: TGCGCCAGCAGCTGGGGATCCACCGGGGAGCTGTTTTTT. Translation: CASSWGSTGELFF.

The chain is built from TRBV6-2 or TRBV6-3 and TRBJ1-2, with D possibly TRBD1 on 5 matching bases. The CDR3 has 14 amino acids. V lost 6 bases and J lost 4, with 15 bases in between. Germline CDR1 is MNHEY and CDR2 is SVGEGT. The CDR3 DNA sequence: TGTGCCAGCAGACTAACCCAGGGAGTCTATGGCTACACCTTC. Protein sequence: CASRLTQGVYGYTF.

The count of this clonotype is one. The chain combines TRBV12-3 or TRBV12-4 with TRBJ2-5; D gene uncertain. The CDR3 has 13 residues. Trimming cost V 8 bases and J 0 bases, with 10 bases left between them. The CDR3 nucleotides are TGTGCCAGCCGTCTGTGGGACCAAGAGACCCAGTACTTC. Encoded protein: CASRLWDQETQYF.

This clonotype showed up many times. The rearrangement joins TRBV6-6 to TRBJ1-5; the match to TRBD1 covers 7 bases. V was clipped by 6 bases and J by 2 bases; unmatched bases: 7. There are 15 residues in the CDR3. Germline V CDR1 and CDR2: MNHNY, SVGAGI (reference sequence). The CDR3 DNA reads TGTGCCAGCAGCTCCCAGGGGGGCGGCAATCAGCCCCAGCATTTT. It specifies CASSSQGGGNQPQHF.

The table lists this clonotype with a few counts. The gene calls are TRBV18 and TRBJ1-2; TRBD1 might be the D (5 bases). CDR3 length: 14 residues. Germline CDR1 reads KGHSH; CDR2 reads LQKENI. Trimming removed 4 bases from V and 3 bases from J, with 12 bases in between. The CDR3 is CASSRAGTDYGYTF. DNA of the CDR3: TGTGCCAGCTCACGCGCCGGGACGGACTATGGCTACACCTTC.

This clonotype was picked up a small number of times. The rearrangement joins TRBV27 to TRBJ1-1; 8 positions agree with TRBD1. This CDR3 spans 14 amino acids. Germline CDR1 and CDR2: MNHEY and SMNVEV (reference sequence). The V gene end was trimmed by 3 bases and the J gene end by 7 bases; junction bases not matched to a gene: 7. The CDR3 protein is CASSFRGRGGEAFF. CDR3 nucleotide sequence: TGTGCCAGCAGTTTCAGGGGGCGCGGGGGTGAAGCTTTCTTT.

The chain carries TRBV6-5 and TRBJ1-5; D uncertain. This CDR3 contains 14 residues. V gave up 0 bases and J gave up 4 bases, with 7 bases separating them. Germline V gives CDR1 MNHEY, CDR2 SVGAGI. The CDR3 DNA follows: TGTGCCAGCAGTTACTCGATGGGTAATCAGCCCCAGCATTTT. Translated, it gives CASSYSMGNQPQHF.

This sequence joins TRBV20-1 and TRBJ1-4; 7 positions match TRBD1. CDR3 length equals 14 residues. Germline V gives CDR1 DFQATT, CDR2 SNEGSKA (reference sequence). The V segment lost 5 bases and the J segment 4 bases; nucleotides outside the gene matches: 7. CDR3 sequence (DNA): TGCAGTGCTGAAAGACAGGGAAGTAATGAAAAACTGTTTTTT. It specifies CSAERQGSNEKLFF.